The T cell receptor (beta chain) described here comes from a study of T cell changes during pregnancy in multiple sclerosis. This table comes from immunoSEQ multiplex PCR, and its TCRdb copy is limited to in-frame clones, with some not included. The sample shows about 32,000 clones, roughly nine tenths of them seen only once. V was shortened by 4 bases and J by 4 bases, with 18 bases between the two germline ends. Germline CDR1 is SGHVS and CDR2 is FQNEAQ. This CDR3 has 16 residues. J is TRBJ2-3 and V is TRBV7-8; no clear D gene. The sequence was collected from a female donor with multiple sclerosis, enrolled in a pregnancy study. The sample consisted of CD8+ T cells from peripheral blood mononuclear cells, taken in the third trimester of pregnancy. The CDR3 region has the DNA TGTGCCAGCAGCTCCCAGACTCTAACCCTCCCAGATACGCAGTATTTT. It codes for CASSSQTLTLPDTQYF.